What follows are 31 T cell receptor beta chains derived from one specimen sequenced in a study of CD8 T cells in Susac syndrome. Reverse transcription of roughly 0.5 to 1 ug RNA was carried out with random hexamers. TCRdb recomputed calls from the immunoSEQ multiplex PCR reads with MiXCR, one row per CDR3 protein. This table holds about 160,000 distinct CDR3 sequences, less than 95% found once. Sequenced sample: CD4+ T cells from PBMCs. Receptor source: a human donor with multiple sclerosis.

With respect to this clonotype: Compared with germline, one end of the junction differs, possibly owing to a read error. The rearrangement links TRBV11-2 to TRBJ2-2; TRBD2 agrees at 15 bases. The CDR3 extends over 20 amino acids. Germline assignment: CDR1 SGHAT and CDR2 FQNNGV. CDR3 sequence reads: CASTWDRPGLAGGRTGELFF. DNA of the CDR3: TGTGCCAGCACCTGGGACAGGCCGGGACTAGCGGGAGGACGCACCGGGGAGCTTTTTTTT.

The rearrangement joins TRBV2 to TRBJ2-5, with D possibly being TRBD1 (6 bases). The length of the CDR3 is 13 residues. Germline loops: CDR1 SNHLY, CDR2 FYNNEI. With 6 bases removed from V and 2 bases from J, the gap between germline ends came to 10 bases. The CDR3 protein is CASSRDTQETQYF. The CDR3 nucleotides are TGTGCCAGCAGCCGGGACACTCAAGAGACCCAGTACTTC.

The chain links TRBV4-2 to TRBJ2-5; possible D gene TRBD2, 6 bases. This CDR3 region has 15 residues. Germline V gene data show CDR1 as LGHNA and CDR2 as YNFKEQ. Trimming cost V 3 bases and J 2 bases, with 13 bases left between them. CDR3 nucleotide sequence: TGTGCCAGCAGCCAGGCCGGGACTTTACAAGAGACCCAGTACTTC. Translating gives CASSQAGTLQETQYF.

The V call is TRBV5-4, the J call TRBJ1-2; 9 bases fit TRBD1. Germline trimming cut 6 bases from V and 4 bases from J; bases unmatched to any gene: 10. Germline V lookup: CDR1 SGHNT, CDR2 YYREEE (reference sequence). This CDR3 is built from 15 residues. This CDR3 reads CASTSGTGNFYGYTF. As DNA, the CDR3 is TGTGCCAGCACTTCCGGGACAGGGAACTTCTATGGCTACACCTTC.

This clonotype was picked up one time. The chain couples TRBV5-4 to TRBJ2-1; D uncertain. The V gene lost 5 bases and the J gene lost 8 bases, with 11 bases spanning the gap. CDR3 length: 12 residues. The germline CDR1 and CDR2 sequences are SGHNT and YYREEE (reference sequence). The CDR3 coding sequence is TGTGCCAGCAGTCCGAGCGTTCATGAGCAGTTCTTC. Its translation: CASSPSVHEQFF.

This sequence joins TRBV2 and TRBJ2-7, with unresolved D. Germline CDR1 reads SNHLY; CDR2 reads FYNNEI. V lost 2 bases, J lost 4 bases, and 6 bases lay in between. The CDR3 totals 12 residues. The CDR3: CASSENSYEQYF. The CDR3, as DNA: TGTGCCAGCAGTGAAAATAGTTACGAGCAGTACTTC.

The rearrangement links TRBV28 to TRBJ2-7, with 11 bases aligning to TRBD2. J gave up 3 bases and V 5 bases, and 6 bases lay outside the gene matches. The CDR3 spans 15 residues. Germline assignment: CDR1 MDHEN and CDR2 SYDVKM. CDR3 loop: CASSPGTSGYYEQYF. The CDR3 coding sequence is TGTGCCAGCAGTCCGGGGACTAGCGGATACTACGAGCAGTACTTC. The full variable domain, with the rest looked up from reference TRBV28 and TRBJ2-7, is DVKVTQSSRYLVKRTGEKVFLECVQDMDHENMFWYRQDPGLGLRLIYFSYDVKMKEKGDIPEGYSVSREKKERFSLILESASTNQTSMYLCASSPGTSGYYEQYFGPGTRLTVT.

CDR3 amino acids: CASSFRASRAQETQYF. The CDR3 nucleotides are TGTGCCAGCAGCTTCCGGGCTAGCCGGGCCCAAGAGACCCAGTACTTC. The chain carries TRBV7-3 and TRBJ2-5, with D tentatively TRBD2 (5 bases). The CDR3 is made up of 16 amino acids. V gave up 3 bases and J gave up 1 base, with 15 bases separating them. Germline V gives CDR1 SGHTA, CDR2 FQGTGA.

V usage is TRBV28 and J usage is TRBJ1-5; D remains ambiguous. Looked up from germline, CDR1 is MDHEN and CDR2 is SYDVKM. CDR3 length: 12 amino acids. Trimming removed 2 bases from V and 7 bases from J, with 6 bases in between. The CDR3 DNA reads as TGTGCCAGCAGTTTAGAGCGGCAGCCCCAGCATTTT. This translates into CASSLERQPQHF.

The chain couples TRBV7-9 to TRBJ1-1, with D tentatively TRBD1 (6 bases). CDR1 and CDR2 (germline): SEHNR, FQNEAQ (reference sequence). The CDR3 sequence is 13 residues long. Deletions cut 5 bases from V and 10 bases from J, with 17 bases between. CDR3 region: CASSPRPGVRAFF. The CDR3 DNA follows: TGTGCCAGCAGCCCCAGGCCAGGGGTCAGAGCTTTCTTT.

The J gene is TRBJ1-3, the V gene TRBV6-5; D is ambiguous. Trimming left V 6 bases short and J 0 bases short, with 9 bases between. CDR1 is MNHEY and CDR2 is SVGAGI in the germline V gene. The CDR3 consists of 14 residues. The CDR3 protein is CASRLPGSGNTIYF. CDR3 in DNA: TGTGCCAGCAGGCTCCCAGGCTCTGGAAACACCATATATTTT.

The chain combines TRBV9 with TRBJ1-2; D call uncertain. The length of the CDR3 is 14 residues. Trimming removed 3 bases from V and 7 bases from J, with 16 bases in between. Germline V gene sequence: CDR1 SGDLS, CDR2 YYNGEE. CDR3 in amino acids: CASSAKFLQIGYTF. The CDR3 nucleotides read TGTGCCAGCAGCGCTAAATTTCTTCAAATTGGCTACACCTTC.

V usage is TRBV5-8 and J usage is TRBJ1-5, with 7 bases lining up with TRBD1. Unmatched junction bases numbered 16, after V lost 4 bases and J lost 0 bases. The CDR3 has 19 amino acids. CDR1 and CDR2 from the germline V gene are SGHTS and YDEGEE. Written as DNA, the CDR3 is TGTGCCAGCAGCCGAGACCGGGACAGCGGGAGATATAGCAATCAGCCCCAGCATTTT. The encoded protein is CASSRDRDSGRYSNQPQHF.

This chain uses TRBV3-1 with TRBJ1-3, with a possible D match to TRBD1 (6 bases). This CDR3 contains 13 residues. In germline, CDR1 is LGHDT, CDR2 YNNKEL (reference sequence). V gave up 5 bases and J gave up 3 bases, with 8 bases separating them. The CDR3 nucleotides read TGTGCCAGCAGCTCCAGGGGTGGAAACACCATATATTTT. Residues: CASSSRGGNTIYF.

The chain joins TRBV7-2 to TRBJ1-5; unclear D gene. The CDR3 length is 14 residues. The germline V gene encodes CDR1 SGHTA and CDR2 FQGNSA. Trimming cost V 0 bases and J 7 bases, with 10 bases left between them. In DNA form, the CDR3 reads TGTGCCAGCAGCTTAGCCGGTCCATGGCAGCCCCAGCATTTT. The encoded protein is CASSLAGPWQPQHF. Drawing the rest from reference TRBV7-2 and TRBJ1-5, the complete variable domain is GAGVSQSPSNKVTEKGKDVELRCDPISGHTALYWYRQSLGQGLEFLIYFQGNSAPDKSGLPSDRFSAERTGGSVSTLTIQRTQQEDSAVYLCASSLAGPWQPQHFGDGTRLSIL.

The rearrangement links TRBV7-8 to TRBJ2-7, with a possible D match to TRBD1 (6 bases). V dropped 2 bases and J dropped 7 bases, with 18 bases sitting between them. CDR3 length equals 15 residues. Germline V gene sequence: CDR1 SGHVS, CDR2 FQNEAQ. CDR3 loop: CASSLRSTRRGEQYF. The CDR3 nucleotides read TGTGCCAGCAGCTTAAGGTCCACTAGAAGGGGGGAGCAGTACTTC.

V and J are TRBV7-2 and TRBJ2-5, with D possibly TRBD2 on 6 matching bases. This CDR3 comprises 16 residues. The germline V gene encodes CDR1 SGHTA and CDR2 FQGNSA. V was pared by 2 bases and J by 1 base, with 14 bases between. The CDR3 is CASSLLGLAFQETQYF. The CDR3 coding sequence is TGTGCCAGCAGCTTACTCGGGCTAGCGTTCCAAGAGACCCAGTACTTC.

The gene calls are TRBV5-1 and TRBJ1-2; D gene unclear. Per the germline V gene, CDR1 is SGHRS and CDR2 is YFSETQ. CDR3 length equals 13 residues. Trimming removed 4 bases from V and 4 bases from J, with 11 bases in between. The CDR3 sequence is CASSTDGIYGYTF. The CDR3 DNA reads as TGCGCCAGCAGCACGGACGGGATCTATGGCTACACCTTC.

The V call is TRBV11-2, the J call TRBJ2-7; D might be TRBD1 or TRBD2, each matching 6 bases. CDR3 size: 15 residues. Germline V gene lookup returns CDR1 SGHAT and CDR2 FQNNGV. The V end was cut by 4 bases, the J end by 3 bases, with 16 bases between. DNA of the CDR3: TGTGCCAGCAGCTCCGGCGGGACACCACACTACGAGCAGTACTTC. Encoded protein: CASSSGGTPHYEQYF.

This chain uses TRBV28 with TRBJ2-5; 7 positions match TRBD2. Germline values: CDR1 MDHEN, CDR2 SYDVKM. V lost 7 bases to trimming and J lost 2 bases; unmatched junction nucleotides: 13. CDR3 length: 16 amino acids. The CDR3: CASTVLGGGDQETQYF. CDR3 nucleotide sequence: TGTGCCAGCACCGTTTTGGGGGGGGGAGATCAAGAGACCCAGTACTTC. Based on the CDR3 plus reference TRBV28 and TRBJ2-5, the full variable domain is DVKVTQSSRYLVKRTGEKVFLECVQDMDHENMFWYRQDPGLGLRLIYFSYDVKMKEKGDIPEGYSVSREKKERFSLILESASTNQTSMYLCASTVLGGGDQETQYFGPGTRLLVL.

CDR3 in DNA: TGTGCCACCAGTGATCGGGACAGGGCGGCTTTCTTT. Its protein product is CATSDRDRAAFF. The V gene is TRBV24-1, the J gene TRBJ1-1; 9 bases line up with TRBD1. Germline V lookup: CDR1 KGHDR, CDR2 SFDVKD. With V trimmed by 3 bases and J by 11 bases, 3 bases remained unmatched. The CDR3 is made up of 12 amino acids.

The rearrangement links TRBV7-9 to TRBJ1-2, with TRBD1 as a possible D gene (5 bases). CDR1 SEHNR and CDR2 FQNEAQ come from the germline V gene (reference sequence). The V end was cut by 5 bases, the J end by 9 bases, with 13 bases between. There are 12 residues in the CDR3. CDR3 sequence: CASSGGGGSYTF. As DNA, the CDR3 is TGTGCCAGCAGCGGAGGCGGGGGAAGCTACACCTTC.

This chain uses TRBV29-1 with TRBJ1-5; D is ambiguous. The V end lost 7 bases, the J end lost 9 bases, and 19 bases lay between the germline ends. CDR3 length equals 13 residues. Germline V gene data show CDR1 as SQVTM and CDR2 as ANQGSEA. In DNA, the CDR3 is TGCAGCGCAACTCGGAGAGACGGAGGGCCCCAGCATTTT. Translation gives CSATRRDGGPQHF.

J is TRBJ2-1 and V is TRBV27, with 7 nucleotides matching TRBD2. Germline trimming cut 8 bases from V and 7 bases from J; bases unmatched to any gene: 14. This CDR3 contains 15 residues. Germline lookup yields CDR1 MNHEY and CDR2 SMNVEV (reference sequence). CDR3 loop: CASYLKAGAQNEQFF. CDR3 DNA sequence: TGTGCCAGCTACCTTAAGGCGGGAGCACAGAATGAGCAGTTCTTC.

This clonotype was found once. The rearrangement links TRBV7-9 to TRBJ2-7; possible D gene TRBD2, 6 bases. CDR1 and CDR2 from the germline V gene are SEHNR and FQNEAQ (reference sequence). Deletions cut 4 bases from V and 2 bases from J, with 15 bases between. This CDR3 is built from 15 residues. CDR3 protein: CASSSIGTATYEQYF. In DNA, the CDR3 is TGTGCCAGCAGCTCGATAGGGACTGCGACCTACGAGCAGTACTTC.

This sequence joins TRBV19 and TRBJ1-1, with unresolved D. The germline gives CDR1 LNHDA, CDR2 SQIVND (reference sequence). This CDR3 has 13 amino acids. Trimming took off 7 bases at V and 0 bases at J, with 9 bases between the two ends. CDR3 region: CASTRTVNTEAFF. CDR3 sequence (DNA): TGTGCCAGTACCAGGACCGTGAACACTGAAGCTTTCTTT.

The rearrangement uses TRBV14 and TRBJ2-7; D gene uncertain. The germline CDR1 and CDR2 sequences are SGHDN and FVKESK. The CDR3 covers 13 residues. Deletions cut 0 bases from V and 3 bases from J, with 6 bases between. The CDR3 sequence: CASSQDRDYEQYF. The DNA for the CDR3 is TGTGCCAGCAGCCAAGACCGTGACTACGAGCAGTACTTC.

The genes are TRBV27 and TRBJ2-3, with 8 bases identical to TRBD2. CDR1 is MNHEY, CDR2 SMNVEV, per germline (reference sequence). Trimming removed 5 bases from V and 1 base from J; junction bases left unmatched: 5. The CDR3 loop spans 15 amino acids. CDR3 DNA: TGTGCCAGCAGTGACACTAGCGGTGGCACAGATACGCAGTATTTT. Translated: CASSDTSGGTDTQYF.

J is TRBJ2-5 and V is TRBV6-5; D unresolved. Germline CDR1 is MNHEY and CDR2 is SVGAGI. CDR3 size: 11 residues. The V end lost 10 bases, the J end lost 5 bases, and 11 bases lay between the germline ends. The CDR3 sequence is CATKIRETQYF. The CDR3, as DNA: TGTGCCACCAAAATTCGGGAGACCCAGTACTTC.

This chain uses TRBV2 with TRBJ1-2; D is possibly TRBD1 (6 bases). The ends were cut back, 7 bases at V and 7 bases at J, with 10 bases in the middle. From germline, CDR1 is SNHLY and CDR2 FYNNEI. The CDR3 length is 11 residues. DNA of the CDR3: TGTGCCAGCAAACAGGGTAGTGGCTACACCTTC. Translating gives CASKQGSGYTF. Full variable domain (outside the CDR3, taken from reference TRBV2 and TRBJ1-2): EPEVTQTPSHQVTQMGQEVILRCVPISNHLYFYWYRQILGQKVEFLVSFYNNEISEKSEIFDDQFSVERPDGSNFTLKIRSTKLEDSAMYFCASKQGSGYTFGSGTRLTVV.

This clonotype occurred once. V gene TRBV14 combines with J gene TRBJ2-3; D unclear. CDR1 SGHDN and CDR2 FVKESK come from the germline V gene. Trimming pared 6 bases from V and 0 bases from J, leaving 13 bases between. The CDR3 covers 15 residues. The CDR3 DNA reads TGTGCCAGCAGGGATGGTTCCCGAAGCACAGATACGCAGTATTTT. Translation gives CASRDGSRSTDTQYF.